The clone carrying this T cell receptor (beta chain) has just a few counts. This sample is part of a study of human T cells and chemical hapten exposure. Time point in this sample: healthy volunteer bleed at 6 weeks. Whole blood, unfractionated, served as the material for total RNA extraction. Trimming cost V 5 bases and J 8 bases; bases outside gene matches: 1. The CDR3 extends over 11 amino acids. Germline assignment: CDR1 LNHNV and CDR2 YYDKDF (reference sequence). TCRdb analysed the RACE reads with MiXCR anew, one entry per CDR3 protein. This sample has more than 60,000 distinct CDR3 sequences, with 7% to 9% found just once.

The sample was whole blood. The chain has TRBV15 and TRBJ1-1; 8 bases match TRBD1. This TCR came from a male donor in good health. Some clones in this sample may be carry-over from other donors' samples. CDR3 in DNA: TGTGCCACCAGCGGGGACAGGGAAGCTTTCTTT. This gives the protein CATSGDREAFF.